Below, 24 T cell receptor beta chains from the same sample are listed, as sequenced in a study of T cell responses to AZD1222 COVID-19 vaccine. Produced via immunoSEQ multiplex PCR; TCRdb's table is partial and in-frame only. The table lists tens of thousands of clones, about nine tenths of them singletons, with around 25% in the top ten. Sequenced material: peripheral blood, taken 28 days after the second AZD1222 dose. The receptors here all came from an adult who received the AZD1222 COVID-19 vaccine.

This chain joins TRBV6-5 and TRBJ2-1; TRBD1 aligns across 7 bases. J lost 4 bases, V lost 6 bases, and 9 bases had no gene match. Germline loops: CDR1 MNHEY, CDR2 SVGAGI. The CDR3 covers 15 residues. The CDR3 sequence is CASRETGTAYNEQFF. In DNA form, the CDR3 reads TGTGCCAGCAGAGAGACCGGGACAGCTTACAATGAGCAGTTCTTC.

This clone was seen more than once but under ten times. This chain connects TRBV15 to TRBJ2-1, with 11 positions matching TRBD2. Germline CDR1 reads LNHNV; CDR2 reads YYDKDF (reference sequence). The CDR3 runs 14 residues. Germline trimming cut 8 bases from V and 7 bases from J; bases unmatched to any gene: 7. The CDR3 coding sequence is TGTGCCACCGCGACCACTAGCGGGAGAAATGAGCAGTTCTTC. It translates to CATATTSGRNEQFF.

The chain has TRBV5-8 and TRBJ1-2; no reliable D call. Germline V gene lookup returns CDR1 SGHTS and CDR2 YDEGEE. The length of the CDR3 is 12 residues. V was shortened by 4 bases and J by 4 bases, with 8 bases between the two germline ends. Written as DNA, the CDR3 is TGTGCCAGCAGCCCCTTAGGCTATGGCTACACCTTC. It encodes CASSPLGYGYTF.

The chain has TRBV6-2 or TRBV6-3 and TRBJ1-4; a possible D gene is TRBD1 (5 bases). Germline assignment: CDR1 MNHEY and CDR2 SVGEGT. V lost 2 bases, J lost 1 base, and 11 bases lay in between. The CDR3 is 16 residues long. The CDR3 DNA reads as TGTGCCAGCAGTTACGTGGGGCGAGGAACTAATGAAAAACTGTTTTTT. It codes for CASSYVGRGTNEKLFF.

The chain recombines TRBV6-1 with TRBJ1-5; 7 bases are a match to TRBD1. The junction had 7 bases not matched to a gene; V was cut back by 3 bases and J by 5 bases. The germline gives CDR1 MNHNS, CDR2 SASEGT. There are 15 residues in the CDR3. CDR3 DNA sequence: TGTGCCAGCAGTGATGTGTCAGGGGGTGATCAGCCCCAGCATTTT. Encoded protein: CASSDVSGGDQPQHF.

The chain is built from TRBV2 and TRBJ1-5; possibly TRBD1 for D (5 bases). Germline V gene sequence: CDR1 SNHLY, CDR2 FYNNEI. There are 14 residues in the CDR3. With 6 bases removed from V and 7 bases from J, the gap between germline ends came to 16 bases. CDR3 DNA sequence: TGTGCCAGCAGATTACAATCAGGGACCCAGCCCCAGCATTTT. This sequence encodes CASRLQSGTQPQHF.

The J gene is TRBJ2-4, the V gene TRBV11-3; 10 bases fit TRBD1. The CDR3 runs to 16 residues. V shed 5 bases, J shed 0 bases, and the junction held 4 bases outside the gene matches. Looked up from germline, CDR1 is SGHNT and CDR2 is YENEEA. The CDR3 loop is CASSQRTGGAKNIQYF. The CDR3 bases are TGTGCCAGCAGCCAAAGGACAGGGGGAGCCAAAAACATTCAGTACTTC. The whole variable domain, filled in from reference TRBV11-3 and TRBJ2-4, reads EAGVVQSPRYKIIEKKQPVAFWCNPISGHNTLYWYLQNLGQGPELLIRYENEEAVDDSQLPKDRFSAERLKGVDSTLKIQPAELGDSAVYLCASSQRTGGAKNIQYFGAGTRLSVL.

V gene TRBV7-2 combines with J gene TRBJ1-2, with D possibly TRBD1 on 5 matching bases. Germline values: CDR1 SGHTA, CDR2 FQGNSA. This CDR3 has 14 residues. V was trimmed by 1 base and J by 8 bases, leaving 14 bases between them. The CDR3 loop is CASSLVGREGGYTF. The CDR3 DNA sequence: TGTGCCAGCAGCTTAGTGGGCAGGGAAGGAGGCTACACCTTC.

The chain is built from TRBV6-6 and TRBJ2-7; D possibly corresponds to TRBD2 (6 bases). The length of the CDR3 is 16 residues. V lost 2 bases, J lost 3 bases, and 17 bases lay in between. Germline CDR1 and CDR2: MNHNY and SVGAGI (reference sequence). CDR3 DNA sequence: TGTGCCAGCAGTTACACCCTCTCCGGGAGATACTACGAGCAGTACTTC. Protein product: CASSYTLSGRYYEQYF.

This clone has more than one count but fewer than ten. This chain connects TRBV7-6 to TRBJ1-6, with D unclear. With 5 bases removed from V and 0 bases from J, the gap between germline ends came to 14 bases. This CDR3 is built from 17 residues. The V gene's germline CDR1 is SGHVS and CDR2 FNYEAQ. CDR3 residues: CASSLRQASSYNSPLHF. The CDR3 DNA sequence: TGTGCCAGCAGCCTTAGGCAGGCTAGCTCCTATAATTCACCCCTCCACTTT.

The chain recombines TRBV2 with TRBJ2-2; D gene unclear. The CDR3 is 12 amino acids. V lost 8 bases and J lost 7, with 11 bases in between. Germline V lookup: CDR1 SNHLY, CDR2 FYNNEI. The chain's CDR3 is CASGRVIGELFF. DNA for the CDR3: TGTGCCAGCGGCCGGGTGATCGGGGAGCTGTTTTTT.

CDR3 sequence reads: CAIRLGGEDTIYF. CDR3 nucleotide sequence: TGTGCCATCAGGTTAGGAGGGGAGGACACCATATATTTT. This chain links TRBV10-3 with TRBJ1-3; a weak D match, TRBD1 (5 bases). The CDR3 runs to 13 residues. V lost 6 bases and J 8 bases, leaving 14 bases between the germline ends. Per the germline V gene, CDR1 is ENHRY and CDR2 is SYGVKD.

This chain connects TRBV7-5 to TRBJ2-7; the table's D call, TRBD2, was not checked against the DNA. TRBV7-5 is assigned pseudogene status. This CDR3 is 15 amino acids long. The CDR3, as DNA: TGTGCCAGAAGCCAATTTAGCGGGAGGGCCCACGAGCAGTACTTC. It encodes CARSQFSGRAHEQYF.

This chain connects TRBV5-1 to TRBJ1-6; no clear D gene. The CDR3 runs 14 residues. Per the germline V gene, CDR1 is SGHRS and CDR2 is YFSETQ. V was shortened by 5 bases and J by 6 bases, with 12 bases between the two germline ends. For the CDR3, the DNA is TGCGCCAGCAGGGAAGGATCCCTTAATTCACCCCTCCACTTT. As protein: CASREGSLNSPLHF.

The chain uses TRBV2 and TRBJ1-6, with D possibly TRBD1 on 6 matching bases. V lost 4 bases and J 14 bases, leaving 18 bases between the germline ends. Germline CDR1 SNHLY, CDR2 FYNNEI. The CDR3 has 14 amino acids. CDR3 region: CASSGTGGGATLHF. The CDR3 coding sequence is TGTGCCAGCAGTGGGACTGGGGGGGGCGCGACCCTCCACTTT.

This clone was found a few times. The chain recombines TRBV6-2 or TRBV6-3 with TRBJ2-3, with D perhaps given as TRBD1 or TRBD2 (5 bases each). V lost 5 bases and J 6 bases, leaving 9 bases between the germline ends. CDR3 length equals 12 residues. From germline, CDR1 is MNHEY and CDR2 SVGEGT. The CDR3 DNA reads TGTGCCAGCAGTCGGGACGGTGATACGCAGTATTTT. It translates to CASSRDGDTQYF.

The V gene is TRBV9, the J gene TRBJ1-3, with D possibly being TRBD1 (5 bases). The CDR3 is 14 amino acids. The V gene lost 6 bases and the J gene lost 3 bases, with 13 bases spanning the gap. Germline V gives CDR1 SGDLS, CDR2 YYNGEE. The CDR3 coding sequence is TGTGCCAGCAAAAAAGGGGAGGGTGGAAACACCATATATTTT. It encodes CASKKGEGGNTIYF.

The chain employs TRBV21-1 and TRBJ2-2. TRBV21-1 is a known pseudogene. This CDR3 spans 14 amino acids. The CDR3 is CASSILWGTGELFF. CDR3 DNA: TGTGCCAGCAGCATACTTTGGGGGACCGGGGAGCTGTTTTTT.

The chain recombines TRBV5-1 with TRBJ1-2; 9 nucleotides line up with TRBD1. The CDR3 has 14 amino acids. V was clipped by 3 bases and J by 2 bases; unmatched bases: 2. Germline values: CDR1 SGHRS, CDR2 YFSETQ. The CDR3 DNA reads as TGCGCCAGCAGCTGGGGACAGGGAAACTATGGCTACACCTTC. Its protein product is CASSWGQGNYGYTF.

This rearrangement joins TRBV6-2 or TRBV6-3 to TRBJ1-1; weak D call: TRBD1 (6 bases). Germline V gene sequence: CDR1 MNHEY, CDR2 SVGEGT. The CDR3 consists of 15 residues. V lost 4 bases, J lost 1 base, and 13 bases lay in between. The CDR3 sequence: CASSSYRAANTEAFF. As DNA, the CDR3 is TGTGCCAGCAGTTCCTACAGGGCCGCGAACACTGAAGCTTTCTTT.

The CDR3 protein is CAMKKGGGGPRETQYF. DNA of the CDR3: TGTGCTATGAAAAAAGGGGGGGGCGGACCAAGAGAGACCCAGTACTTC. The rearrangement uses TRBV5-4 and TRBJ2-5; perhaps TRBD2 as D (7 bases). The CDR3 is 16 amino acids. Germline CDR1 SGHNT, CDR2 YYREEE (reference sequence).

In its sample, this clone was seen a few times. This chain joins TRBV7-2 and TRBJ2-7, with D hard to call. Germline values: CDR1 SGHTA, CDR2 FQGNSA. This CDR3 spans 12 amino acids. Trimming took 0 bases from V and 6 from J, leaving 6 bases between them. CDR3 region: CASSLARGEQYF. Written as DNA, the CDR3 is TGTGCCAGCAGCTTAGCCCGTGGCGAGCAGTACTTC.

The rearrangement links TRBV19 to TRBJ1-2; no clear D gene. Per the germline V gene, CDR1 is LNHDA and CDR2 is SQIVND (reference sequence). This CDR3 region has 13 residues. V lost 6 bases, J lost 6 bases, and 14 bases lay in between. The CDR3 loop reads CASRSSDKDGYTF. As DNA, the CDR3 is TGTGCCAGTAGATCCTCAGACAAGGATGGCTACACCTTC.

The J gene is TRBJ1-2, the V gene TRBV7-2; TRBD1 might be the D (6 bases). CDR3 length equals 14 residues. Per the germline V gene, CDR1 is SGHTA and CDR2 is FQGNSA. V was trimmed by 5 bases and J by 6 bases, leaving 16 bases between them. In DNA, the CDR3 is TGTGCCAGCAGCCCGAACAGGGTAGGGGATGGCTACACCTTC. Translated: CASSPNRVGDGYTF.